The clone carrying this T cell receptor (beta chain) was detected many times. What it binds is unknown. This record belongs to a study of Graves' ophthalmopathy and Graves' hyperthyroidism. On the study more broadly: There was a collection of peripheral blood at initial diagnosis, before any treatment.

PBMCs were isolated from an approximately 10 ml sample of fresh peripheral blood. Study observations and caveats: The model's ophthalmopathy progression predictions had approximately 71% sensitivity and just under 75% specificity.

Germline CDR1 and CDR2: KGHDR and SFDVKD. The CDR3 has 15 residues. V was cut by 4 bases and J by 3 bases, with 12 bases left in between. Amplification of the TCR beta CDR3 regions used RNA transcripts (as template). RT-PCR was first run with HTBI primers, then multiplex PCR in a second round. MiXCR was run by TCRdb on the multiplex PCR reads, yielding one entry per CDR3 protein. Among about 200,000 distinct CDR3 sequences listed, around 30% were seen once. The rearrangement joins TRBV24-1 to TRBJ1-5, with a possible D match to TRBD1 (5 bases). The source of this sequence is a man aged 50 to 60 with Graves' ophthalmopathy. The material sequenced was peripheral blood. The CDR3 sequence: CATSDRDSYNQPQHF. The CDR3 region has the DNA TGTGCCACCAGTGACCGTGACAGCTACAATCAGCCCCAGCATTTT.